Below are 25 T cell receptor beta chains sequenced from a single sample in a study of CXCR3-negative and CXCR3-positive naive CD8 T cells. The TRB libraries of cDNA were built by UMI-labeled 5' RACE. For each CDR3 protein, TCRdb gives one entry from its re-call of the 5' RACE reads, without DNA. The sample holds 48,000 or so distinct CDR3 sequences. The sequenced material came from memory CD8+ T cells from blood. The receptors were sampled from a human donor in good health. Some clones in this sample may be carry-over from other donors' samples.

This clonotype is classed as medium-sized (0.01 to 0.1%) by frequency. V gene TRBV6-1 combines with J gene TRBJ1-5. Germline CDR1 MNHNS, CDR2 SASEGT. The CDR3 runs to 14 residues. CDR3 region: CASSELGSDQPQHF.

This chain connects TRBV12-3 or TRBV12-4 to TRBJ2-7. CDR3 length: 12 amino acids. Here the CDR3 reads CASSTFGDEQYF.

The V and J genes are TRBV12-3 or TRBV12-4 and TRBJ2-1. The CDR3 is 12 residues long. The CDR3 protein is CASRTGSSGQFF.

This chain links TRBV27 with TRBJ2-7; without DNA, the TCRdb call of TRBD1 cannot be checked. This CDR3 has 14 residues. Germline loops: CDR1 MNHEY, CDR2 SMNVEV (reference sequence). CDR3 sequence: CASSLAGGPYEQYF.

This chain uses TRBV12-3 or TRBV12-4 with TRBJ1-5; with no DNA, the TCRdb D assignment of TRBD1 cannot be verified. This CDR3 comprises 19 residues. CDR3 amino acids: CASSLRTAPSGFSNQPQHF.

The chain uses TRBV7-9 and TRBJ1-6; there is no DNA to check the TCRdb D call of TRBD1. Germline V gene lookup returns CDR1 SEHNR and CDR2 FQNEAQ (reference sequence). This CDR3 spans 15 amino acids. The CDR3 sequence: CASSPTGTYNSPLHF.

CDR3 residues: CSATGTSEIIQYF. The V call is TRBV20-1, the J call TRBJ2-4; TCRdb's D gene call, TRBD1, goes unchecked for lack of DNA. CDR1 DFQATT and CDR2 SNEGSKA come from the germline V gene (reference sequence). The CDR3 loop spans 13 amino acids.

V is TRBV29-1 and J is TRBJ2-3; TCRdb indicates TRBD2, and absent DNA this call remains unverified. There are 12 residues in the CDR3. CDR1 and CDR2 from the germline V gene are SQVTM and ANQGSEA. This CDR3 reads CSVGSPDYTQYF.

CDR3 sequence reads: CASSIEGFWYEQYF. The J gene is TRBJ2-7, the V gene TRBV5-1. Germline V gives CDR1 SGHRS, CDR2 YFSETQ. The CDR3 is 14 amino acids. Combining the CDR3 with reference TRBV5-1 and TRBJ2-7 gives the whole variable domain KAGVTQTPRYLIKTRGQQVTLSCSPISGHRSVSWYQQTPGQGLQFLFEYFSETQRNKGNFPGRFSGRQFSNSRSEMNVSTLELGDSALYLCASSIEGFWYEQYFGPGTRLTVT.

The V and J genes are TRBV21-1 and TRBJ1-3. TRBV21-1 is shown as a pseudogene. CDR3 size: 14 residues. CDR3: CASSKGKGPNTIYF.

The rearrangement joins TRBV7-6 to TRBJ2-3; TCRdb calls TRBD2, which cannot be checked without DNA. CDR1 is SGHVS, CDR2 FNYEAQ, per germline. The CDR3 extends over 16 amino acids. The CDR3 here is CASSPILAGGTDAQYF.

The chain carries TRBV20-1 and TRBJ2-7. Germline CDR1 is DFQATT and CDR2 is SNEGSKA (reference sequence). The CDR3 sequence is 14 residues long. This chain's CDR3 is CSGQRRSSSYEQYF.

The rearrangement uses TRBV6-5 and TRBJ2-7; no DNA is available, so the TRBD2 call from TCRdb remains unchecked. Germline V lookup: CDR1 MNHEY, CDR2 SVGAGI. The CDR3 totals 14 residues. This CDR3 reads CASSFAGRMNEQYF.

The V gene is TRBV29-1, the J gene TRBJ2-2. Per the germline V gene, CDR1 is SQVTM and CDR2 is ANQGSEA. There are 13 residues in the CDR3. CDR3 sequence: CSVGTSKTGELFF.

The chain is built from TRBV25-1 and TRBJ2-2; the TCRdb D gene call, TRBD1, has no DNA to confirm it. Germline CDR1 reads MGHDK; CDR2 reads SYGVNS. This CDR3 spans 13 amino acids. CDR3 protein: CASSRAGSGELFF.

The CDR3 spells CSVDTGGWANQETQYF. The chain employs TRBV29-1 and TRBJ2-5; the D call from TCRdb, TRBD1, cannot be confirmed without DNA. The CDR3 has 16 residues. The germline V gene encodes CDR1 SQVTM and CDR2 ANQGSEA. Using reference TRBV29-1 and TRBJ2-5 for the parts outside the CDR3, the full variable domain is SAVISQKPSRDICQRGTSLTIQCQVDSQVTMMFWYRQQPGQSLTLIATANQGSEATYESGFVIDKFPISRPNLTFSTLTVSNMSPEDSSIYLCSVDTGGWANQETQYFGPGTRLLVL.

CDR3 in amino acids: CASSPQGVGGAAFF. V gene TRBV6-5 combines with J gene TRBJ1-1; the TCRdb call, TRBD1, lacks DNA for checking. The germline gives CDR1 MNHEY, CDR2 SVGAGI. This CDR3 spans 14 amino acids.

This sequence joins TRBV12-3 or TRBV12-4 and TRBJ2-5. The CDR3 totals 13 residues. The CDR3 loop is CASSFAGQETQYF.

V gene TRBV28 combines with J gene TRBJ2-1; the TRBD1 assignment by TCRdb is unverifiable without DNA. The CDR3 covers 15 residues. Germline V gene sequence: CDR1 MDHEN, CDR2 SYDVKM. CDR3 amino acids: CASSPPRTLYNEQFF.

The chain is built from TRBV25-1 and TRBJ2-7; TCRdb selects TRBD1, and the lack of DNA leaves this call unchecked. CDR1 is MGHDK and CDR2 is SYGVNS in the germline V gene. CDR3 length equals 13 residues. The CDR3 loop reads CASSELGTDEQYF.

V and J are TRBV10-3 and TRBJ2-7; the TCRdb D gene call, TRBD1, has no DNA to confirm it. This CDR3 spans 14 amino acids. CDR1 and CDR2 (germline): ENHRY, SYGVKD. The CDR3 region is CAISAHDRAHEQYF.

The genes are TRBV19 and TRBJ2-7; checking the TCRdb D call of TRBD1 is not possible without DNA. The CDR3 length is 13 residues. The germline V gene encodes CDR1 LNHDA and CDR2 SQIVND (reference sequence). The CDR3 is CASSITGDGEQYF.

V usage is TRBV27 and J usage is TRBJ2-3; TCRdb returns TRBD1, unconfirmable since there is no DNA. The CDR3 is made up of 14 amino acids. Germline CDR1 reads MNHEY; CDR2 reads SMNVEV (reference sequence). CDR3 sequence: CASTPDSYTDTQYF.

The chain employs TRBV5-1 and TRBJ1-1; absent DNA, TCRdb's TRBD1 call cannot be checked. CDR1 and CDR2 (germline): SGHRS, YFSETQ. The CDR3 has 15 residues. CDR3 amino acids: CASSLRDRGQTEAFF.

This sequence joins TRBV5-1 and TRBJ2-1. Germline CDR1 is SGHRS and CDR2 is YFSETQ. The CDR3 loop spans 15 amino acids. The CDR3 reads CASKVDLASYNEQFF. Together with reference TRBV5-1 and TRBJ2-1, the CDR3 gives the full variable domain: KAGVTQTPRYLIKTRGQQVTLSCSPISGHRSVSWYQQTPGQGLQFLFEYFSETQRNKGNFPGRFSGRQFSNSRSEMNVSTLELGDSALYLCASKVDLASYNEQFFGPGTRLTVL.